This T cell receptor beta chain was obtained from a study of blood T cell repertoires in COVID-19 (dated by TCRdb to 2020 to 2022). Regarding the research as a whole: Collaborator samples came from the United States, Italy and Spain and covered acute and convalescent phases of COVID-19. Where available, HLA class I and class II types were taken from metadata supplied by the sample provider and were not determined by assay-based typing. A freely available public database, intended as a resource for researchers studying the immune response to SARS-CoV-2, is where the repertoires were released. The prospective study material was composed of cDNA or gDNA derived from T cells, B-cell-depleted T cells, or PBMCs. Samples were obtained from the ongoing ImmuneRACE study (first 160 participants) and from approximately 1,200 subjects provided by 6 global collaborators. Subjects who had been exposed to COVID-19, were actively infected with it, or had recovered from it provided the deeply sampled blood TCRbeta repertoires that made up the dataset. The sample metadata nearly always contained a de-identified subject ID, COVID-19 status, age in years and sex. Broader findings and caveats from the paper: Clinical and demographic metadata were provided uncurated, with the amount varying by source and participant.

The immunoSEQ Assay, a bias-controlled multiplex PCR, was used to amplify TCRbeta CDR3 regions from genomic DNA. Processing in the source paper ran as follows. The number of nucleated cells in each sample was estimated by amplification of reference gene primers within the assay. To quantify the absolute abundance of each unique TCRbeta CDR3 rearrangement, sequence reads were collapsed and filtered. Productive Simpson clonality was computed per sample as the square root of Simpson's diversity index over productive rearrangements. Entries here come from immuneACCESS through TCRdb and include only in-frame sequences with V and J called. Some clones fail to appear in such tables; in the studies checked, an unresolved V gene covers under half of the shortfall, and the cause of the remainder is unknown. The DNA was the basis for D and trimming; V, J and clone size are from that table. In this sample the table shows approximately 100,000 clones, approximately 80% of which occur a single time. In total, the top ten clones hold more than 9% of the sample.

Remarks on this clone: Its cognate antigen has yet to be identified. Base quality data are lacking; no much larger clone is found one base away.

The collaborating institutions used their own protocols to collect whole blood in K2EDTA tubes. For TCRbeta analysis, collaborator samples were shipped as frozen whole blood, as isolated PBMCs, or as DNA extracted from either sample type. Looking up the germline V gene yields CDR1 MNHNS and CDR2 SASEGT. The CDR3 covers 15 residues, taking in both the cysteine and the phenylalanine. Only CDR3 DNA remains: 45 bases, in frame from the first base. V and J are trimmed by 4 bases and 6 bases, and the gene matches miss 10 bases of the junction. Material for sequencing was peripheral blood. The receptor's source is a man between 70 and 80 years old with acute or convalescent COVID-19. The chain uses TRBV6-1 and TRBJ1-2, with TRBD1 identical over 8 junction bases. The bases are TGTGCCAGCAGTGGTAGGCAGGGGGCTCAAGATGGCTACACCTTC. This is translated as CASSGRQGAQDGYTF.